The rows below give T cell receptor beta chains drawn from one sample of a study of blood T cell repertoires in COVID-19. TCRdb's copy holds only in-frame clones and misses some; the assay was immunoSEQ multiplex PCR. This table holds 150,000 to 200,000 clones, roughly 90% found once. Sequences were obtained from peripheral blood. The receptor set was obtained from a man aged 30 to 39 with COVID-19, enrolled during active disease. CDR3s include the opening cysteine and the closing phenylalanine or tryptophan. A D gene is named only where the DNA matches it firmly. A row's size may be missing; if present it is once, few, many or a size class.

cdr3_length: 17; j_call: TRBJ2-1; clone_size: NA; d_call: NA; v_call: TRBV15; cdr3_aa: CATSRERGVTLGNEQFF; cdr3_nt: TGTGCCACCAGCAGAGAAAGAGGAGTTACTCTCGGCAATGAGCAGTTCTTC
cdr3_length: 15; j_call: TRBJ1-3; clone_size: NA; d_call: NA; v_call: TRBV15; cdr3_aa: CATSSRRNSGNTIYF; cdr3_nt: TGTGCCACCAGCAGTAGGAGAAACTCTGGAAACACCATATATTTT
cdr3_length: 14; j_call: TRBJ2-4; clone_size: NA; d_call: TRBD2; v_call: TRBV7-9; cdr3_aa: CASTKTSVKNIQYF; cdr3_nt: TGTGCCAGCACCAAAACTAGCGTCAAAAACATTCAGTACTTC
cdr3_length: 18; j_call: TRBJ1-5; clone_size: NA; d_call: TRBD1; v_call: TRBV7-8; cdr3_aa: CASSLAFTGAPKDQPQHF; cdr3_nt: TGTGCCAGCAGCTTAGCGTTTACAGGGGCCCCGAAGGATCAGCCCCAGCATTTT
cdr3_length: 13; j_call: TRBJ2-7; clone_size: NA; d_call: TRBD1; v_call: TRBV5-1; cdr3_aa: CASSPDRGHEQYF; cdr3_nt: TGCGCCAGCAGCCCTGACAGGGGCCACGAGCAGTACTTC
cdr3_length: 13; j_call: TRBJ1-3; clone_size: NA; d_call: NA; v_call: TRBV19; cdr3_aa: CASRISSGNTIYF; cdr3_nt: TGTGCCAGTAGGATTAGCTCTGGAAACACCATATATTTT
cdr3_length: 17; j_call: TRBJ2-7; clone_size: few; d_call: NA; v_call: TRBV7-2; cdr3_aa: CASSFGPAWQGTYEQYF; cdr3_nt: TGTGCCAGCAGCTTTGGGCCCGCGTGGCAGGGGACCTACGAGCAGTACTTC
cdr3_length: 17; j_call: TRBJ2-3; clone_size: NA; d_call: NA; v_call: TRBV6-1; cdr3_aa: CASSAGALNLRYGTQYF; cdr3_nt: TGTGCCAGCAGTGCAGGTGCCCTGAACCTCAGATACGGTACGCAGTATTTT
cdr3_length: 15; j_call: TRBJ2-3; clone_size: NA; d_call: TRBD1; v_call: TRBV11-2; cdr3_aa: CASSWTGYHTDTQYF; cdr3_nt: TGTGCCAGCAGCTGGACAGGGTATCACACAGATACGCAGTATTTT
cdr3_length: 13; j_call: TRBJ1-1; clone_size: NA; d_call: NA; v_call: TRBV7-3; cdr3_aa: CASSPGPNTEAFF; cdr3_nt: TGTGCCAGCAGCCCCGGTCCGAACACTGAAGCTTTCTTT
cdr3_length: 13; j_call: TRBJ1-5; clone_size: once; d_call: NA; v_call: TRBV7-2; cdr3_aa: CASSLVRGQPQHF; cdr3_nt: TGTGCCAGCAGCTTAGTGCGGGGTCAGCCCCAGCATTTT
cdr3_length: 14; j_call: TRBJ2-7; clone_size: NA; d_call: TRBD2; v_call: TRBV7-2; cdr3_aa: CASSRGDGAYEQYF; cdr3_nt: TGTGCCAGCAGCCGGGGGGACGGGGCCTACGAGCAGTACTTC
cdr3_length: 14; j_call: TRBJ1-6; clone_size: once; d_call: TRBD1; v_call: TRBV11-2; cdr3_aa: CASSFTGGNSPLHF; cdr3_nt: TGTGCCAGCAGCTTTACAGGGGGAAATTCACCCCTCCACTTT
cdr3_length: 10; j_call: TRBJ1-2; clone_size: NA; d_call: NA; v_call: TRBV29-1; cdr3_aa: CSVGRESYTF; cdr3_nt: TGCAGCGTTGGTAGGGAGAGCTACACCTTC
cdr3_length: 15; j_call: TRBJ2-3; clone_size: once; d_call: NA; v_call: TRBV19; cdr3_aa: CASSIGEGGTDTQYF; cdr3_nt: TGTGCCAGTAGTATCGGTGAGGGGGGCACAGATACGCAGTATTTT
cdr3_length: 15; j_call: TRBJ2-1; clone_size: NA; d_call: TRBD2; v_call: TRBV9; cdr3_aa: CASSVAGGGYNEQFF; cdr3_nt: TGTGCCAGCAGCGTGGCGGGAGGCGGATATAATGAGCAGTTCTTC
cdr3_length: 13; j_call: TRBJ2-1; clone_size: NA; d_call: TRBD2; v_call: TRBV6-5; cdr3_aa: CATLAGAWNEQFF; cdr3_nt: TGTGCCACCCTAGCGGGAGCGTGGAATGAGCAGTTCTTC
cdr3_length: 18; j_call: TRBJ2-7; clone_size: NA; d_call: TRBD2; v_call: TRBV5-1; cdr3_aa: CASSLGLSGGGPSYEQYF; cdr3_nt: TGCGCCAGCAGCTTGGGGTTATCGGGGGGAGGGCCCTCCTACGAGCAGTACTTC
cdr3_length: 16; j_call: TRBJ1-1; clone_size: NA; d_call: NA; v_call: TRBV5-1; cdr3_aa: CASSLDRPKMNTEAFF; cdr3_nt: TGCGCCAGCAGCTTGGACAGGCCGAAGATGAACACTGAAGCTTTCTTT
cdr3_length: 14; j_call: TRBJ1-3; clone_size: NA; d_call: TRBD1; v_call: TRBV29-1; cdr3_aa: CSVVVGTAGNTIYF; cdr3_nt: TGCAGCGTTGTTGTGGGGACAGCAGGAAACACCATATATTTT
cdr3_length: 16; j_call: TRBJ1-4; clone_size: NA; d_call: TRBD1; v_call: TRBV4-3; cdr3_aa: CASSHVLTGGDEKLFF; cdr3_nt: TGCGCCAGCAGCCATGTTTTGACAGGGGGCGATGAAAAACTGTTTTTT
cdr3_length: 17; j_call: TRBJ1-2; clone_size: NA; d_call: NA; v_call: TRBV6-1; cdr3_aa: CASSEVFWIGRDYGYTF; cdr3_nt: TGTGCCAGCAGTGAAGTGTTTTGGATCGGGAGAGATTATGGCTACACCTTC
cdr3_length: 14; j_call: TRBJ2-7; clone_size: NA; d_call: NA; v_call: TRBV18; cdr3_aa: CASSPVSLVYEQYF; cdr3_nt: TGTGCCAGCTCACCAGTTTCGTTAGTATACGAGCAGTACTTC
cdr3_length: 17; j_call: TRBJ2-2; clone_size: NA; d_call: NA; v_call: TRBV5-1; cdr3_aa: CASSLVPGTGLTGELFF; cdr3_nt: TGCGCCAGCAGCTTGGTTCCGGGAACCGGTTTAACCGGGGAGCTGTTTTTT
cdr3_length: 14; j_call: TRBJ2-3; clone_size: once; d_call: TRBD1; v_call: TRBV2; cdr3_aa: CASSIQGATDTQYF; cdr3_nt: TGTGCCAGCAGCATACAGGGGGCGACAGATACGCAGTATTTT
cdr3_length: 15; j_call: TRBJ2-7; clone_size: NA; d_call: TRBD2; v_call: TRBV5-1; cdr3_aa: CASSLFTSGSYEQYF; cdr3_nt: TGCGCCAGCAGCTTGTTTACTAGCGGGTCCTACGAGCAGTACTTC
cdr3_length: 13; j_call: TRBJ1-2; clone_size: NA; d_call: TRBD1; v_call: TRBV7-8; cdr3_aa: CASSRGGDYGYTF; cdr3_nt: TGTGCCAGCAGCCGAGGGGGCGACTATGGCTACACCTTC
cdr3_length: 14; j_call: TRBJ2-5; clone_size: NA; d_call: TRBD2; v_call: TRBV9; cdr3_aa: CASSSGLERETQYF; cdr3_nt: TGTGCCAGCAGCTCAGGACTAGAACGGGAGACCCAGTACTTC
cdr3_length: 17; j_call: TRBJ2-3; clone_size: NA; d_call: TRBD2; v_call: TRBV6-2/TRBV6-3; cdr3_aa: CASSYESSGGYTDTQYF; cdr3_nt: TGTGCCAGCAGTTATGAATCTTCGGGGGGGTACACAGATACGCAGTATTTT
cdr3_length: 15; j_call: TRBJ1-1; clone_size: NA; d_call: TRBD1; v_call: TRBV16; cdr3_aa: CASSLMTGRNTEAFF; cdr3_nt: TGTGCCAGCAGCCTGATGACAGGGCGGAACACTGAAGCTTTCTTT
cdr3_length: 15; j_call: TRBJ1-6; clone_size: NA; d_call: TRBD1; v_call: TRBV6-2/TRBV6-3; cdr3_aa: CASSDRGSYNSPLHF; cdr3_nt: TGTGCCAGCAGTGACAGGGGCTCCTATAATTCACCCCTCCACTTT
cdr3_length: 16; j_call: TRBJ2-3; clone_size: NA; d_call: NA; v_call: TRBV10-3; cdr3_aa: CAISTASVGGTDTQYF; cdr3_nt: TGTGCCATCAGTACGGCCTCGGTAGGGGGCACAGATACGCAGTATTTT
cdr3_length: 12; j_call: TRBJ2-5; clone_size: NA; d_call: TRBD1; v_call: TRBV6-5; cdr3_aa: CPGQGVQETQYF; cdr3_nt: TGTCCGGGCCAGGGGGTCCAAGAGACCCAGTACTTC
cdr3_length: 16; j_call: TRBJ2-1; clone_size: NA; d_call: TRBD1; v_call: TRBV19; cdr3_aa: CASSIDGDSPYNEQFF; cdr3_nt: TGTGCCAGTAGTATAGATGGGGACAGTCCCTACAATGAGCAGTTCTTC
cdr3_length: 13; j_call: TRBJ2-7; clone_size: NA; d_call: NA; v_call: TRBV7-2; cdr3_aa: CASSLDLTYEQYF; cdr3_nt: TGTGCCAGCAGCTTAGATCTAACCTACGAGCAGTACTTC